The T cell receptor (beta chain) described here comes from a study of T-cell memory formation after mild COVID-19. The overall study: In these data, TCR clusters were largely donor specific.

There are 18 residues in the CDR3. Per the germline V gene, CDR1 is SGHVS and CDR2 is FNYEAQ. J lost 4 bases, V lost 5 bases, and 15 bases had no gene match. A word on this clonotype: Its specificity is unknown.

Study conclusions and caveats: The main location of contracting CD4+ clones was CM and EM, and that of contracting CD8+ clones was EMRA.

In TCRdb, the 5' RACE reads were re-called with MiXCR into one record per CDR3 protein. The table lists fewer than 450,000 distinct CDR3 sequences, about 24% of them singletons. Sequenced sample: PBMCs or a T cell subset sorted from them (not recorded which). This clonotype was sampled from an adult woman who had mild COVID-19 (a few samples of this study predate the infection). Cell type and time point are not known. The J gene is TRBJ1-1, the V gene TRBV7-6, with 11 bases identical to TRBD1. CDR3 nucleotides: TGTGCCAGCAGCCCCTTCGGGAGGACAGGGGGCTTGGGCACTGAAGCTTTCTTT. Its translation: CASSPFGRTGGLGTEAFF. Full variable domain (missing parts from reference TRBV7-6 and TRBJ1-1): GAGVSQSPRYKVTKRGQDVALRCDPISGHVSLYWYRQALGQGPEFLTYFNYEAQQDKSGLPNDRFSAERPEGSISTLTIQRTEQRDSAMYRCASSPFGRTGGLGTEAFFGQGTRLTVV.